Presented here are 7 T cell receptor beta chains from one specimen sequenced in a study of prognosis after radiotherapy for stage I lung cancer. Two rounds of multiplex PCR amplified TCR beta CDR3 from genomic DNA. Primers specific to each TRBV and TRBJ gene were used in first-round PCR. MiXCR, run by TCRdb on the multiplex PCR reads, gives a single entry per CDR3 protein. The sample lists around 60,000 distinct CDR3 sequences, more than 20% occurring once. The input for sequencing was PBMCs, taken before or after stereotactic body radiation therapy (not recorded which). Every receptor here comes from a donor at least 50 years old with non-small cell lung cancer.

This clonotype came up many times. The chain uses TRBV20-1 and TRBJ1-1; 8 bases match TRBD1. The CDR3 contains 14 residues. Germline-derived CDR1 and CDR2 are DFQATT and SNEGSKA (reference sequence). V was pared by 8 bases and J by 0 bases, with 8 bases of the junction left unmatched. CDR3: CSTLAGGLNTEAFF. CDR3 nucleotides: TGCAGTACTCTCGCAGGGGGCTTGAACACTGAAGCTTTCTTT.

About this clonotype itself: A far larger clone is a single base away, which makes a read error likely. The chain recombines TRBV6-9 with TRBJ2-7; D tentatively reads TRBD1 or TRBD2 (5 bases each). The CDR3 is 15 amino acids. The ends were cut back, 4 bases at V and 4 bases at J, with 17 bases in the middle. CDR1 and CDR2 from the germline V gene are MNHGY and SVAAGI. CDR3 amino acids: CASSSSGPKTYEQYF. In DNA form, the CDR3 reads TGTGCCAGCAGTTCCTCGGGGCCTAAGACTTACGAGCAGTACTTC.

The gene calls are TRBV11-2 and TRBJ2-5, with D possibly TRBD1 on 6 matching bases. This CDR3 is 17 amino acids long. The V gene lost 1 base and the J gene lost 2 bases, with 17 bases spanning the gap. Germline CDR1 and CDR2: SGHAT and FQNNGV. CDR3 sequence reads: CASSLGLTARGQETQYF. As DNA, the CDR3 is TGTGCCAGCAGCTTAGGGCTTACGGCTAGGGGGCAAGAGACCCAGTACTTC.

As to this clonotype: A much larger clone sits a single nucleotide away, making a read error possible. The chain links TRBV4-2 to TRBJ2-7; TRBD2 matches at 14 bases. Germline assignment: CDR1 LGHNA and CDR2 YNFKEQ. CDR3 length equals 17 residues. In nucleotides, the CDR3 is TGTGCCAGCTGCCAAGATGGGACTAGCGGGGGCTCCTACGAGCAGTACTTC. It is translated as CASCQDGTSGGSYEQYF.

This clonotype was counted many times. CDR3 residues: CSARASGLRADQPQHF. The CDR3 nucleotides read TGCAGTGCTAGAGCCTCGGGACTCCGGGCCGATCAGCCCCAGCATTTT. J is TRBJ1-5 and V is TRBV20-1; the D gene is possibly TRBD1 (5 bases). Per the germline V gene, CDR1 is DFQATT and CDR2 is SNEGSKA (reference sequence). Trimming stripped 1 base from V and 5 bases from J, with 18 bases between. The CDR3 has 16 residues.

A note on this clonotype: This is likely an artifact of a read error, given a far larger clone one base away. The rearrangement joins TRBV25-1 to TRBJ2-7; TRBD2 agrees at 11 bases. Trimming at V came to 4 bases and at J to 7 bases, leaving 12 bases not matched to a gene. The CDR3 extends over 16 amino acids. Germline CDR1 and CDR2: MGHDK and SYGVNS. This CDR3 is CASSVTSGGSYNEQYF. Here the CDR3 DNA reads TGTGCCAGCAGTGTAACTAGCGGGGGTTCCTACAATGAGCAGTACTTC.

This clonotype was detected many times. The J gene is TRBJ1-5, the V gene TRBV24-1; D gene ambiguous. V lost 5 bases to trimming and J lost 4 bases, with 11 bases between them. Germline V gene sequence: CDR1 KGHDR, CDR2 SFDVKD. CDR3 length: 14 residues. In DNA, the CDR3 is TGTGCCACCAGTGTTTCGGGAAATAATCAGCCCCAGCATTTT. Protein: CATSVSGNNQPQHF.